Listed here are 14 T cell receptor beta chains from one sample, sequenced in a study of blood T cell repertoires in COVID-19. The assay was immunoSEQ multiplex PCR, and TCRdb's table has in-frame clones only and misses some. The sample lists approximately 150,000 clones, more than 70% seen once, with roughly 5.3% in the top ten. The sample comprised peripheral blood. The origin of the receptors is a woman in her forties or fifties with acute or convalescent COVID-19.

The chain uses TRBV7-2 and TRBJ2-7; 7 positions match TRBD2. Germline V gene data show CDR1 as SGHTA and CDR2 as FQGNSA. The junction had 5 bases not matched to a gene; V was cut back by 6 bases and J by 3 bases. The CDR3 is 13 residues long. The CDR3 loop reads CASSSGLNYEQYF. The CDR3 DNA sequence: TGTGCCAGCAGTTCGGGACTAAACTACGAGCAGTACTTC.

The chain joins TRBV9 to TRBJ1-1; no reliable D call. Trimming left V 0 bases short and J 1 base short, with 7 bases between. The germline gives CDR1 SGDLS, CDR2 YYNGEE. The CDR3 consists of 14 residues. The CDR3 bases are TGTGCCAGCAGCGTAGCTTCGGGGAACACTGAAGCTTTCTTT. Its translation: CASSVASGNTEAFF.

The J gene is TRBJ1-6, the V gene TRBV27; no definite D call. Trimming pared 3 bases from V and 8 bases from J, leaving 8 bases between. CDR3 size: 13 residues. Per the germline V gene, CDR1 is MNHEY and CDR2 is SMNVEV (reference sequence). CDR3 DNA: TGTGCCAGCAGTTTGAGGGTGTATTCACCCCTCCACTTT. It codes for CASSLRVYSPLHF.

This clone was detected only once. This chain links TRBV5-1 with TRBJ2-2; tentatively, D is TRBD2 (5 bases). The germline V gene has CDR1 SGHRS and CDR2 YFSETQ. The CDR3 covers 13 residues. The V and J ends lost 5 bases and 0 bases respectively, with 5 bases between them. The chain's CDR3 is CASSSANTGELFF. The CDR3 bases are TGCGCCAGCAGTAGCGCGAACACCGGGGAGCTGTTTTTT.

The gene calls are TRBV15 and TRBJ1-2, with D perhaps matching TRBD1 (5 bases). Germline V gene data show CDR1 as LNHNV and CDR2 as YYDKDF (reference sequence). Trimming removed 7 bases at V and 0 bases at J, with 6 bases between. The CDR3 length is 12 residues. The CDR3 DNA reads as TGTGCCACCAAGGGGTCTAACTATGGCTACACCTTC. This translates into CATKGSNYGYTF.

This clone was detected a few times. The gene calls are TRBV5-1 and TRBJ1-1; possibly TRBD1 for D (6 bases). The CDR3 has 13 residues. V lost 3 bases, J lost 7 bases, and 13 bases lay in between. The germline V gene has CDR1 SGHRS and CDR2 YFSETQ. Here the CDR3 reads CASSSSGVGEAFF. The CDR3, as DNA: TGCGCCAGCAGCTCATCAGGGGTTGGTGAAGCTTTCTTT. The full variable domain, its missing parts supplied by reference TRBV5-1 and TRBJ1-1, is KAGVTQTPRYLIKTRGQQVTLSCSPISGHRSVSWYQQTPGQGLQFLFEYFSETQRNKGNFPGRFSGRQFSNSRSEMNVSTLELGDSALYLCASSSSGVGEAFFGQGTRLTVV.

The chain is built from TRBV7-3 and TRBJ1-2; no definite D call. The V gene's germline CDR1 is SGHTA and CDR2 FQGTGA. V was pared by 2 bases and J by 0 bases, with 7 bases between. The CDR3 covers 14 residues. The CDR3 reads CASSLSGSNYGYTF. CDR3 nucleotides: TGTGCCAGCAGCTTATCAGGTTCTAACTATGGCTACACCTTC.

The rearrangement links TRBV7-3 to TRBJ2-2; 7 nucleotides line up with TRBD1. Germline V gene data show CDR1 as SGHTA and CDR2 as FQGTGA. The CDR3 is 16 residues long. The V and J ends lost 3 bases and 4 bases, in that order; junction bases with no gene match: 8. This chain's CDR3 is CASSFRQGATTGELFF. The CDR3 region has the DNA TGTGCCAGCAGCTTCCGACAGGGTGCTACCACCGGGGAGCTGTTTTTT.

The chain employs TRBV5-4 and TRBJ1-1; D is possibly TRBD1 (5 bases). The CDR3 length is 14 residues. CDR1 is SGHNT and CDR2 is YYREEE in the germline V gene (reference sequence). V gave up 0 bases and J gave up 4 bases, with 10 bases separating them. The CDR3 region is CASSLGGRGTEAFF. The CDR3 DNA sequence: TGTGCCAGCAGCTTGGGTGGGAGGGGCACTGAAGCTTTCTTT.

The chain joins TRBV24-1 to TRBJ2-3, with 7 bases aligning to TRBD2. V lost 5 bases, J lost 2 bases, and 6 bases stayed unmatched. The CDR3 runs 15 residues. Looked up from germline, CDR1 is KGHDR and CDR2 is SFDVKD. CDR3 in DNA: TGTGCCACCAGTGTACAGCGGGACTACACAGATACGCAGTATTTT. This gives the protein CATSVQRDYTDTQYF.

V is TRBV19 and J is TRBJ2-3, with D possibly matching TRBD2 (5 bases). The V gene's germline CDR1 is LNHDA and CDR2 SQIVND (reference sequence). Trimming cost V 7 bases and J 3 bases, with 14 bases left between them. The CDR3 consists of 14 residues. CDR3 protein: CASTPRTSTDTQYF. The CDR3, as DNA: TGTGCCAGTACCCCCCGGACTTCAACAGATACGCAGTATTTT.

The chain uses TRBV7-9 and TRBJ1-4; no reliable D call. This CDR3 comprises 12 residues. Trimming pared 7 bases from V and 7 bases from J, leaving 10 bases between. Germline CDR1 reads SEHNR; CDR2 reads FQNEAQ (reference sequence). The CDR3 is CASKNAGEKLFF. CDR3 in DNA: TGTGCCAGCAAAAATGCGGGTGAAAAACTGTTTTTT.

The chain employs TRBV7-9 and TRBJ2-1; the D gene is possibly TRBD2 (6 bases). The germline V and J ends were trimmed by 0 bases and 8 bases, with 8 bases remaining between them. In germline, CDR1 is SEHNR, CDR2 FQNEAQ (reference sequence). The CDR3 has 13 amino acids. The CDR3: CASSLARRDEQFF. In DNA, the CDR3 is TGTGCCAGCAGCTTAGCGCGGAGGGATGAGCAGTTCTTC.

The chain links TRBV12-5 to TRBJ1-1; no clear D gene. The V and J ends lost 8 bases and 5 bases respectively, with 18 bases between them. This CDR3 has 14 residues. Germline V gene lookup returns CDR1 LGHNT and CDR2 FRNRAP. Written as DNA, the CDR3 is TGTGCTAGTACGGGGTTGTTGAAAAGGACTGAAGCTTTCTTT. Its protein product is CASTGLLKRTEAFF. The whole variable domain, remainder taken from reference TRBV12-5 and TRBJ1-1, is DARVTQTPRHKVTEMGQEVTMRCQPILGHNTVFWYRQTMMQGLELLAYFRNRAPLDDSGMPKDRFSAEMPDATLATLKIQPSEPRDSAVYFCASTGLLKRTEAFFGQGTRLTVV.